Described below is a single T cell receptor (beta chain) sequence and its context. Its specificity is unknown. PBMCs that had been cryopreserved were the source of 1.5 to 2 micrograms of genomic DNA for TCR beta libraries. Method: immunoSEQ multiplex PCR; TCRdb's copy keeps in-frame clones and lacks some. In the table there are about 130,000 clones, roughly 83% of which are singletons. This sample was included in a study of cytotoxic CD8 clonotypes in ibrutinib-treated CLL. Study observations and caveats: Clonality increased at ibrutinib response, then returned toward baseline at progression. Baseline clonality, above age-matched healthy donor levels, tracked circulating CD8+ T-cell counts. For progressing versus sustained-remission patients, sampling times were not the same.

Trimming cost V 6 bases and J 5 bases; bases outside gene matches: 10. Germline CDR1 is SGHNT and CDR2 is YYREEE (reference sequence). The CDR3 runs to 15 residues. This specimen was PBMCs, taken after 12 months of ibrutinib treatment. The rearrangement uses TRBV5-4 and TRBJ2-3, with 9 bases that match TRBD2. The sequence derives from a human donor with chronic lymphocytic leukemia. The CDR3 nucleotides are TGTGCCAGCACCCTGCGAACTAGCGGGCTAGATACGCAGTATTTT. It specifies CASTLRTSGLDTQYF.